This TCR beta chain was captured in a study of technical replicates of blood from several donors (TCRdb year 2017). Reading from cysteine to phenylalanine, the CDR3 counts 11 amino acids. The retained sequence is limited to the CDR3, 33 bases, with the frame set at the first base. Between the V and J ends, shortened by 4 bases and 4 bases respectively, the junction contains 4 bases. CDR1 GTSNPN and CDR2 SVGIG are derived from the germline V gene (reference sequence). As to this clone: Its antigen is currently not known. No base-level quality is on record; no much larger clone is a single base apart.

The library was obtained by the immunoSEQ multiplex PCR assay. In its TCRdb copy, this immuneACCESS table keeps in-frame sequences only and misses some clones. Where compared with another copy, unresolved V genes explain less than half of these, and the others have no known cause. For this sample there are about 48,000 clones; 90% to 95% appear just once. The top ten clones comprise around 4.2% of the sample. Sequenced material: PBMCs. This sequence was found in a human donor in good health. Some clones in this sample may be carry-over from other donors' samples. In this chain, TRBV30 is recombined with TRBJ2-2; the D segment cannot be called with confidence. The bases are TGTGCCTGGACCGGCACCGGGGAGCTGTTTTTT. It translates as CAWTGTGELFF.